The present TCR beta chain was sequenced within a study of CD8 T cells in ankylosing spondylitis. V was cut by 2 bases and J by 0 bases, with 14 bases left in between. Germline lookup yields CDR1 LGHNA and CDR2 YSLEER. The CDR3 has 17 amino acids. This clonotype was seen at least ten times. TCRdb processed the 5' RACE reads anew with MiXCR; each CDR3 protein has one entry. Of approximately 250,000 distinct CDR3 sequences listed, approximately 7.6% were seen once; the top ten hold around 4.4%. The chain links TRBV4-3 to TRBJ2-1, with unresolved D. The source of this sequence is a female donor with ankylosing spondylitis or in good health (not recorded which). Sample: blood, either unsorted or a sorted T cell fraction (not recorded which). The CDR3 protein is CASSQKKWGSSYNEQFF. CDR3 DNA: TGCGCCAGCAGCCAAAAGAAGTGGGGTAGCTCCTACAATGAGCAGTTCTTC.